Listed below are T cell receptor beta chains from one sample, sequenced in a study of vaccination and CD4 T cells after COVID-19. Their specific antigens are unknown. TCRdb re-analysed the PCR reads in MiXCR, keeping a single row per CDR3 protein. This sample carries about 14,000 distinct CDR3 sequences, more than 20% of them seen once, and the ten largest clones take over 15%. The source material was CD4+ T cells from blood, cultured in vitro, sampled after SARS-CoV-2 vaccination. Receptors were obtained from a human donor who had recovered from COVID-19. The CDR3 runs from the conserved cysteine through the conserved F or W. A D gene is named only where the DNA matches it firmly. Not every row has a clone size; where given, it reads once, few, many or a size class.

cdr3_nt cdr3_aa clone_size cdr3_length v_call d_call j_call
TGTGCCAGCAGTCCACTGGGGCGGCGTGGTGTATACGAGCAGTACTTC CASSPLGRRGVYEQYF - 16 TRBV28 - TRBJ2-7
TGTGCCAGCAGTTATGGGAGGACTGAAGCTTTCTTT CASSYGRTEAFF few 12 TRBV6-2/TRBV6-3 - TRBJ1-1
TGTGCCAGCAGTGCAAGACCGGGGATCGTAGCCAAAAACATTCAGTACTTC CASSARPGIVAKNIQYF few 17 TRBV6-1 - TRBJ2-4
TGTGCCAGCAGCTACAGGGCCTTCCACTACTACGAGCAGTACTTC CASSYRAFHYYEQYF few 15 TRBV6-5 - TRBJ2-7
TGTGCCAGCAGCCCGCGGGGATCGACAGGGAACGGCTACACCTTC CASSPRGSTGNGYTF few 15 TRBV7-2 TRBD1 TRBJ1-2
TGTGCCAGCAGTTACTCGAGGGTTCTAGCGGACTACGAGCAGTACTTC CASSYSRVLADYEQYF - 16 TRBV6-5 TRBD2 TRBJ2-7
TGTGCCACTCACCCGGGACTGAGCCGATACAATGAGCAGTTCTTC CATHPGLSRYNEQFF - 15 TRBV2 - TRBJ2-1
TGTGCCAGCAGCCAAGACAGGGTGAATTCACCCCTCCACTTT CASSQDRVNSPLHF - 14 TRBV4-2 - TRBJ1-6
TGTGCCAGCACCCTCGGACCCGGGACGGGCTCCTACGAGCAGTACTTC CASTLGPGTGSYEQYF few 16 TRBV5-8 - TRBJ2-7
TGCAGTGCTACTCCCAGGCAGCTGAATCAGCCCCAGCATTTT CSATPRQLNQPQHF medium-sized 14 TRBV20-1 - TRBJ1-5
TGTGCCAGCGGTCCAGGGGGGACTACCCTAGCCAAAAACATTCAGTACTTC CASGPGGTTLAKNIQYF - 17 TRBV7-2 - TRBJ2-4
TGTGCCAGCAGTTTTGCCAGAGGGCAGGGCTCACCCCTCCACTTT CASSFARGQGSPLHF - 15 TRBV12-3/TRBV12-4 - TRBJ1-6
TGCAGTGCTAGAGATCCGCGGGCTCCCCCTAAAAGCAATGAGCAGTTCTTC CSARDPRAPPKSNEQFF few 17 TRBV20-1 - TRBJ2-1
TGCGCCAGCAGTCAATCTGGGAGCAATGAGCAGTTCTTC CASSQSGSNEQFF - 13 TRBV23-1 - TRBJ2-1
TGCAGTGCTAGGGGGGGGGCGAGCAGAGGATTC CSARGGASRGF - 11 TRBV20-1 - TRBJ2-1
TGTGCCAGCAGTTTGGGGGGATCTGGCTACACCTTC CASSLGGSGYTF - 12 TRBV28 - TRBJ1-2
TGTGCCAGCGCGATAAGGGCGGAGGGGACCTACAATGAGCAGTTCTTC CASAIRAEGTYNEQFF few 16 TRBV19 - TRBJ2-1
TGTGCCAGCAGCTTACGTGGGAACACCGGGGAGCTGTTTTTT CASSLRGNTGELFF few 14 TRBV11-3 - TRBJ2-2
TGTGCCATCAGCCCTGCCAGCTCCTACGAGCAGTACTTC CAISPASSYEQYF - 13 TRBV10-3 - TRBJ2-7